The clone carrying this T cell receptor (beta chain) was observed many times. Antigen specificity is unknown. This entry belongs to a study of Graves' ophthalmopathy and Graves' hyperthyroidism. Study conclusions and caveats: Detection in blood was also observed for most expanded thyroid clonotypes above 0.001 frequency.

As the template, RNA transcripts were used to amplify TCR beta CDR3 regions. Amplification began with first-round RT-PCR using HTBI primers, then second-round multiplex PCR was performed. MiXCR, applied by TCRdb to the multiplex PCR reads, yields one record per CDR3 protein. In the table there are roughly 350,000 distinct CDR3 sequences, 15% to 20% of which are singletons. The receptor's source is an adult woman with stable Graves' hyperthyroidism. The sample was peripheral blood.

The chain's CDR3 is CASTAGQGYGYTF. The CDR3 nucleotides read TGTGCCAGTACCGCGGGACAGGGTTATGGCTACACCTTC. The chain couples TRBV19 to TRBJ1-2; TRBD1 matches 9 bases. Trimming removed 7 bases from V and 5 bases from J; junction bases left unmatched: 5. The length of the CDR3 is 13 residues. Germline lookup yields CDR1 LNHDA and CDR2 SQIVND (reference sequence).